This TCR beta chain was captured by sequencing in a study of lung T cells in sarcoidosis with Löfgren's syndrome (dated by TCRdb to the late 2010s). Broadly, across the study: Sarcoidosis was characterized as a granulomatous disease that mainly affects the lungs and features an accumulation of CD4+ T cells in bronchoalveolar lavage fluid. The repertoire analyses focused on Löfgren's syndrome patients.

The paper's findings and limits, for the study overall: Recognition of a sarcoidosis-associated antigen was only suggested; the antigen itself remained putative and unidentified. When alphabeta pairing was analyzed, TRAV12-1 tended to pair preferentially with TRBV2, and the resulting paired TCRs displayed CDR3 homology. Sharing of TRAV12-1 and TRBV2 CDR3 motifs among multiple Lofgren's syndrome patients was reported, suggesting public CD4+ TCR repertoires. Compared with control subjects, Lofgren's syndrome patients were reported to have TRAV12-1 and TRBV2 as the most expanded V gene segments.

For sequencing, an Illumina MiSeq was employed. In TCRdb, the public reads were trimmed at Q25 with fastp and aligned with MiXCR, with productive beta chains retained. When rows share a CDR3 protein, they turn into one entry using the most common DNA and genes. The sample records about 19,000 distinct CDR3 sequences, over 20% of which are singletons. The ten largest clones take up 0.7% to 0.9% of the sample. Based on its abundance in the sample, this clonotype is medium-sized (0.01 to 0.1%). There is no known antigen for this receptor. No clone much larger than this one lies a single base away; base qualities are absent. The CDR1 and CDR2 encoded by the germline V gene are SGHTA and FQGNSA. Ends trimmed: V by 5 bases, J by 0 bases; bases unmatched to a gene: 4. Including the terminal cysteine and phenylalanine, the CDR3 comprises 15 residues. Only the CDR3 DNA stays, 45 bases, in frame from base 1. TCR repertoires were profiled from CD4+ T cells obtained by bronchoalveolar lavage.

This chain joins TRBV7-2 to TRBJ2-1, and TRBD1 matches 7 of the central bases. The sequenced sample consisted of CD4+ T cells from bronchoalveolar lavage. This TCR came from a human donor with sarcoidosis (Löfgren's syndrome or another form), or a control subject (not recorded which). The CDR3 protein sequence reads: CASSPQGSSYNEQFF. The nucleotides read TGTGCCAGCAGCCCACAGGGGAGCTCCTACAATGAGCAGTTCTTC.